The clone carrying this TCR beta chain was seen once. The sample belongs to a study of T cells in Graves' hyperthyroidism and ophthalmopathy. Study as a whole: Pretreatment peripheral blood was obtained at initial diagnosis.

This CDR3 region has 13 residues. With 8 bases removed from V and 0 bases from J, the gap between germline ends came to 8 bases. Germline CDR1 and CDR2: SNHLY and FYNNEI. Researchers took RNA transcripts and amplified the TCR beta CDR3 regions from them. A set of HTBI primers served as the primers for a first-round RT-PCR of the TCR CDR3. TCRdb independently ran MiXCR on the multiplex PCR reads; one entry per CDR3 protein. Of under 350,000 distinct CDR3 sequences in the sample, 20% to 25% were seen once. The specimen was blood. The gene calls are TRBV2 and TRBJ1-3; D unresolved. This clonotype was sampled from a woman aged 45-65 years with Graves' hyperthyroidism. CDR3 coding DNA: TGTGCCAGCCGGGATTTCTCTGGAAACACCATATATTTT. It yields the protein CASRDFSGNTIYF.